What follows are 27 T cell receptor beta chains derived from one specimen sequenced in a study of T cells after yellow fever vaccination. TCRdb redid the calling of the 5' RACE reads with MiXCR, one entry per CDR3 protein. Of about 550,000 distinct CDR3 sequences in the sample, around 21% are singletons; the top ten hold roughly an eighth. The material sequenced was PBMCs, taken 15 days after the yellow fever booster vaccination. All receptors derive from a man younger than 40 who received the YFV17D yellow fever vaccine.

The chain joins TRBV20-1 to TRBJ1-2, with TRBD1 identical over 10 bases. V was pared by 5 bases and J by 5 bases, with 5 bases of the junction left unmatched. Germline lookup yields CDR1 DFQATT and CDR2 SNEGSKA (reference sequence). This CDR3 contains 13 residues. Written as DNA, the CDR3 is TGCAGTGCTCACGGACAGGGGGGTTATGGCTACACCTTC. It codes for CSAHGQGGYGYTF.

This clonotype was detected only a few times. V and J are TRBV20-1 and TRBJ2-2; 15 nucleotides match TRBD2. This CDR3 has 15 residues. Germline V CDR1 and CDR2: DFQATT, SNEGSKA (reference sequence). After removal of 3 bases from V and 6 bases from J, the junction contained 2 bases not matched to a gene. The CDR3 DNA sequence: TGCAGTGCTAGGGGACTAGCGGGAGGTCCCGGGGAGCTGTTTTTT. Translated: CSARGLAGGPGELFF.

The chain is built from TRBV10-3 and TRBJ1-1; the match to TRBD1 covers 7 bases. Losses at the gene ends were 6 bases for V and 0 bases for J; bases not matched to a gene: 4. The CDR3 totals 14 residues. In germline, CDR1 is ENHRY, CDR2 SYGVKD. CDR3 nucleotides: TGTGCCATCAGCACGACAGGGCTGAACACTGAAGCTTTCTTT. It encodes CAISTTGLNTEAFF.

V and J are TRBV4-3 and TRBJ2-7, with D uncertain. The CDR3 spans 14 residues. Trimming took off 0 bases at V and 2 bases at J, with 8 bases between the two ends. The V gene's germline CDR1 is LGHNA and CDR2 YSLEER. The CDR3 here is CASSQEESTYEQYF. The CDR3 DNA sequence: TGCGCCAGCAGCCAAGAAGAATCAACCTACGAGCAGTACTTC.

This clonotype was detected once. The limits of the CDR3 on the DNA are not certain, so only TCRdb's listed CDR3 is given. The chain recombines TRBV7-9 with TRBJ2-3; TRBD1, as called in the table, went unchecked against the DNA. Per the germline V gene, CDR1 is SEHNR and CDR2 is FQNEAQ (reference sequence). Inclusive of both ends, the CDR3 amounts to 16 amino acids. The CDR3 is CASSTSTGAGTDTQYF.

This clonotype is a singleton in its sample. The gene calls are TRBV20-1 and TRBJ2-5; D remains ambiguous. This CDR3 has 12 residues. V lost 6 bases and J lost 5, with 13 bases in between. Germline V gene lookup returns CDR1 DFQATT and CDR2 SNEGSKA (reference sequence). For the CDR3, the DNA is TGCAGTGCCCCCATTACCGGCGAGACCCAGTACTTC. It yields the protein CSAPITGETQYF.

This clonotype was detected a few times. CDR3 amino acids: CASSPGSGTGTYEQYF. Here the CDR3 DNA reads TGTGCCAGCAGCCCAGGGTCCGGGACAGGTACCTACGAGCAGTACTTC. The rearrangement uses TRBV5-4 and TRBJ2-7, with 8 bases matching TRBD1. V was clipped by 4 bases and J by 2 bases; unmatched bases: 11. Germline lookup yields CDR1 SGHNT and CDR2 YYREEE (reference sequence). This CDR3 has 16 residues.

This sequence joins TRBV5-1 and TRBJ2-7, with D perhaps assigned TRBD1 or TRBD2 (5 bases each). The CDR3 loop spans 14 amino acids. Germline-derived CDR1 and CDR2 are SGHRS and YFSETQ. V was cut by 1 base and J by 4 bases, with 12 bases left in between. The CDR3 nucleotides read TGCGCCAGCAGCTTGCCGGGACGGGCTTACGAGCAGTACTTC. Translated, it gives CASSLPGRAYEQYF.

This clonotype was counted between two and nine times. V gene TRBV4-3 combines with J gene TRBJ2-1; no clear D. Trimming pared 0 bases from V and 7 bases from J, leaving 16 bases between. CDR1 LGHNA and CDR2 YSLEER come from the germline V gene. The length of the CDR3 is 16 residues. CDR3 bases: TGCGCCAGCAGCCAAGATGTCTCCTCTCCATTAAATGAGCAGTTCTTC. Its protein is CASSQDVSSPLNEQFF.

The chain combines TRBV6-2 or TRBV6-3 with TRBJ2-1, with D maybe TRBD2 (5 bases). V dropped 0 bases and J dropped 5 bases, with 17 bases sitting between them. Germline CDR1 MNHEY, CDR2 SVGEGT. This CDR3 region has 17 residues. The CDR3: CASSYSIPRTLNNEQFF. CDR3 nucleotide sequence: TGTGCCAGCAGTTACTCGATTCCGAGGACTCTTAACAATGAGCAGTTCTTC.

V gene TRBV5-5 combines with J gene TRBJ2-7; D is tentatively TRBD1 or TRBD2 (5 bases each). This CDR3 is 14 amino acids long. From germline, CDR1 is SGHKS and CDR2 YYEKEE (reference sequence). The V gene lost 3 bases and the J gene lost 6 bases, with 16 bases spanning the gap. The CDR3 spells CASSSSGPSIEQYF. The CDR3 DNA reads as TGTGCCAGCAGCTCCTCGGGACCCTCGATCGAGCAGTACTTC.

A remark on this clonotype: At one boundary the junction diverges from the germline segment, which might be a read error. The V gene is TRBV20-1, the J gene TRBJ2-1; no clear D gene. The CDR3 loop spans 12 amino acids. The V gene's germline CDR1 is DFQATT and CDR2 SNEGSKA (reference sequence). The CDR3, as DNA: TGCAGTGCTAACCCTCAGCACGCGGCGTCTGTCTTC. Protein: CSANPQHAASVF.

The chain links TRBV5-1 to TRBJ1-1; tentative D call: TRBD1 (6 bases). This CDR3 has 16 amino acids. With 3 bases removed from V and 1 base from J, the gap between germline ends came to 16 bases. The germline CDR1 and CDR2 sequences are SGHRS and YFSETQ. The CDR3 nucleotides are TGCGCCAGCAGCTGGGACATCTGGAAGTCGAACACTGAAGCTTTCTTT. Amino acid sequence: CASSWDIWKSNTEAFF. Using reference TRBV5-1 and TRBJ1-1 for the parts outside the CDR3, the full variable domain is KAGVTQTPRYLIKTRGQQVTLSCSPISGHRSVSWYQQTPGQGLQFLFEYFSETQRNKGNFPGRFSGRQFSNSRSEMNVSTLELGDSALYLCASSWDIWKSNTEAFFGQGTRLTVV.

This clonotype was seen more than once but under ten times. The chain is built from TRBV20-1 and TRBJ2-3, with D perhaps TRBD1 (5 bases). The germline gives CDR1 DFQATT, CDR2 SNEGSKA (reference sequence). V was trimmed by 0 bases and J by 2 bases, leaving 15 bases between them. This CDR3 comprises 16 residues. The CDR3 protein is CSARDSLAGHTDTQYF. The CDR3 bases are TGCAGTGCTAGAGATAGTCTGGCAGGACACACAGATACGCAGTATTTT.

The genes are TRBV20-1 and TRBJ2-1, with 7 bases matching TRBD1. The germline V gene encodes CDR1 DFQATT and CDR2 SNEGSKA (reference sequence). With V trimmed by 2 bases and J by 4 bases, 5 bases remained unmatched. CDR3 size: 14 residues. The CDR3 nucleotides read TGCAGTGCTAGATCGGGGACAGTGTACAATGAGCAGTTCTTC. Residues: CSARSGTVYNEQFF.

The chain carries TRBV20-1 and TRBJ2-1; 9 bases match TRBD2. The CDR3 is made up of 14 amino acids. Trimming cost V 3 bases and J 4 bases; bases outside gene matches: 4. Per the germline V gene, CDR1 is DFQATT and CDR2 is SNEGSKA (reference sequence). The CDR3 is CSARGREGYNEQFF. DNA for the CDR3: TGCAGTGCTAGGGGGCGGGAGGGATACAATGAGCAGTTCTTC.

V gene TRBV19 combines with J gene TRBJ1-2, with 9 bases fitting TRBD1. The CDR3 runs to 15 residues. J was trimmed by 7 bases and V by 6 bases; bases with no gene match: 12. CDR1 and CDR2 (germline): LNHDA, SQIVND (reference sequence). The CDR3 loop reads CASRTGGSRSSGYTF. The CDR3 DNA reads as TGTGCCAGTAGGACAGGGGGGTCAAGGTCGTCTGGCTACACCTTC.

This clonotype was found a few times. The rearrangement links TRBV11-2 to TRBJ2-7; 11 bases fit TRBD2. With 5 bases clipped from V and 6 bases from J, the junction kept 18 bases outside the gene matches. Germline V gives CDR1 SGHAT, CDR2 FQNNGV. The CDR3 sequence is 18 residues long. This chain's CDR3 is CASSLGPATSGSFSEQYF. Written as DNA, the CDR3 is TGTGCCAGCAGCCTCGGGCCGGCTACTAGCGGGAGCTTTAGCGAGCAGTACTTC.

V is TRBV30 and J is TRBJ2-4; the match to TRBD2 covers 9 bases. The trim removed 8 bases at V and 3 bases at J, leaving 17 bases unmatched. Germline V gives CDR1 GTSNPN, CDR2 SVGIG (reference sequence). This CDR3 has 17 amino acids. CDR3 protein: CAGQGVAGARVKNIQYF. DNA of the CDR3: TGTGCCGGACAAGGGGTAGCGGGAGCTCGGGTCAAAAACATTCAGTACTTC.

This clonotype occurred a few times. The chain is built from TRBV12-3 or TRBV12-4 and TRBJ2-3, with TRBD2 as a possible D gene (7 bases). The CDR3 runs 16 residues. V was pared by 6 bases and J by 2 bases, with 18 bases between. The CDR3 sequence: CASSPSRGAYTDTQYF. DNA for the CDR3: TGTGCCAGCAGCCCCTCCCGGGGGGCCTACACAGATACGCAGTATTTT.

The V call is TRBV28, the J call TRBJ2-5, with 7 bases identical to TRBD2. Germline trimming cut 9 bases from V and 5 bases from J; bases unmatched to any gene: 9. CDR3 length equals 13 residues. Per germline, CDR1 MDHEN and CDR2 SYDVKM. CDR3: CARTREMRETQYF. The CDR3 coding sequence is TGTGCCAGGACGCGGGAGATGCGTGAGACCCAGTACTTC.

The J gene is TRBJ2-7, the V gene TRBV4-3; D is possibly TRBD1 (5 bases). CDR1 is LGHNA and CDR2 is YSLEER in the germline V gene. V was shortened by 4 bases and J by 0 bases, with 13 bases between the two germline ends. There are 15 residues in the CDR3. In DNA, the CDR3 is TGCGCCAGCAGCCTTTCTCAGGGATACTCCTACGAGCAGTACTTC. It yields the protein CASSLSQGYSYEQYF.

This clonotype was seen more than once but under ten times. The chain employs TRBV28 and TRBJ2-7; TRBD1 matches 8 bases. Germline values: CDR1 MDHEN, CDR2 SYDVKM. V lost 11 bases, J lost 2 bases, and 5 bases stayed unmatched. The length of the CDR3 is 12 residues. In DNA, the CDR3 is TGTGCCGCCACAGGGGGTCCCTACGAGCAGTACTTC. Translation gives CAATGGPYEQYF.

In its sample, this clonotype was seen a few times. V and J are TRBV25-1 and TRBJ2-7; D perhaps matches TRBD2 (5 bases). This CDR3 has 15 residues. Trimming shortened V by 10 bases and J by 5 bases, and 24 bases separated the two germline ends. Germline V CDR1 and CDR2: MGHDK, SYGVNS. CDR3 DNA sequence: TGTGCCAAGCCAAGGAGGTTACGGGGTCGGAACGAGCAGTACTTC. Encoded protein: CAKPRRLRGRNEQYF.

This clonotype was seen a handful of times. This sequence joins TRBV6-1 and TRBJ2-5; 12 nucleotides align to TRBD1. Germline-derived CDR1 and CDR2 are MNHNS and SASEGT. V was pared by 7 bases and J by 4 bases, with 4 bases of the junction left unmatched. The CDR3 runs to 14 residues. The CDR3 is CASIRDRGRETQYF. DNA for the CDR3: TGTGCCAGCATCCGGGACAGGGGGCGAGAGACCCAGTACTTC.

This clonotype was seen more than once but under ten times. This chain uses TRBV29-1 with TRBJ2-7; 7 nucleotides line up with TRBD1. The CDR3 is made up of 15 amino acids. With 4 bases clipped from V and 2 bases from J, the junction kept 11 bases outside the gene matches. Germline V gene sequence: CDR1 SQVTM, CDR2 ANQGSEA. This CDR3 reads CSVVSGDRAAYEQYF. CDR3 in DNA: TGCAGCGTTGTAAGTGGGGACAGAGCAGCCTACGAGCAGTACTTC.

This chain uses TRBV5-4 with TRBJ2-5, with TRBD2 matching 14 bases. Germline values: CDR1 SGHNT, CDR2 YYREEE (reference sequence). This CDR3 has 17 residues. Trimming at V came to 4 bases and at J to 4 bases, leaving 9 bases not matched to a gene. DNA for the CDR3: TGTGCCAGCAGCCCCGGGACTAGCGGGAGTATACGAGAGACCCAGTACTTC. It yields the protein CASSPGTSGSIRETQYF.